Below, one TCR beta chain is given with its context. Per the authors' pipeline: For nucleated cells, counts were estimated from reference gene primer amplification. Only in-frame clones appear in the TCRdb table, and some are missing; sequencing was by immunoSEQ multiplex PCR. V and J calls and clone size are given by that table; D and trimming were obtained from the DNA. The data hold some 310,000 clones, with 90% observed a single time. The data belong to a study of blood T cell repertoires in COVID-19. Turning to the study itself: Whether acute or convalescent, the COVID-19 samples came from the United States, Italy and Spain. The analysed material was cDNA or gDNA that came from T cells, B-cell-depleted T cells, or PBMCs.

The V and J ends lost 4 bases and 4 bases respectively, with 25 bases between them. This CDR3 is built from 18 residues. CDR1 is SGHRS, CDR2 YFSETQ, per germline. V and J are TRBV5-1 and TRBJ2-3, with D possibly TRBD2 on 7 matching bases. The sequenced sample consisted of peripheral blood. The sequence derives from a woman under 40 with COVID-19, enrolled during active disease. This CDR3 reads CASSINGGAQGRADTQYF. CDR3 nucleotide sequence: TGCGCCAGCAGCATCAATGGGGGCGCCCAGGGGAGGGCAGATACGCAGTATTTT.